The 4 T cell receptor beta chains given below trace back to one sample, sequenced in a study of T cell responses to AZD1222 COVID-19 vaccine (dated by TCRdb to 2020 to 2022). The intended sense of this specimen's time point label: baseline before first vaccination. Reading the label with the study, this specimen's treatment or condition is: meningococcal conjugate vaccine given as trial control. Libraries were prepared through the immunoSEQ multiplex PCR assay. TCRdb limited this immuneACCESS table to in-frame rearrangements with V and J called. A share of clones is missing; checked studies link under half to unresolved V genes, and the rest is unexplained. The sample table lists under 250,000 clones, roughly 91% of them with a count of one. The biggest ten clones account for approximately 1% of the sample. The sequencing used peripheral blood, collected on day 0 of MenACWY control vaccination. These receptors were taken from an adult in good health.

The V gene is TRBV4-3, the J gene TRBJ2-3; the match to TRBD1 covers 10 bases. J lost 3 bases, V lost 6 bases, and 12 bases had no gene match. Germline V CDR1 and CDR2: LGHNA, YSLEER. The CDR3 totals 17 residues. As DNA, the CDR3 is TGCGCCAGCAGTCCTGGGCCGGGACAGGGGTTAACAGATACGCAGTATTTT. Protein product: CASSPGPGQGLTDTQYF.

As regards this clone: Its ends do not fully match the called genes, so a read error is possible. This sequence joins TRBV2 and TRBJ1-2; D call uncertain. The length of the CDR3 is 12 residues. CDR1 SNHLY and CDR2 FYNNEI come from the germline V gene. CDR3 sequence (DNA): TGTGCCAGCACTGAAGGACGGAGGGTGTTCACCTTC. Translating it yields CASTEGRRVFTF. Full variable domain (rest looked up from reference TRBV2 and TRBJ1-2): EPEVTQTPSHQVTQMGQEVILRCVPISNHLYFYWYRQILGQKVEFLVSFYNNEISEKSEIFDDQFSVERPDGSNFTLKIRSTKLEDSAMYFCASTEGRRVFTFGSGTRLTVV.

This clone was detected only once. V gene TRBV19 combines with J gene TRBJ1-5; D remains unclear. CDR1 LNHDA and CDR2 SQIVND come from the germline V gene (reference sequence). Trimming cost V 7 bases and J 0 bases, with 13 bases left between them. The CDR3 spans 15 residues. The CDR3 sequence: CASKGNSYSNQPQHF. DNA of the CDR3: TGTGCCAGTAAAGGGAACAGCTATAGCAATCAGCCCCAGCATTTT.

This chain connects TRBV28 to TRBJ1-1; D perhaps matches TRBD1 (5 bases). The CDR3 totals 14 residues. Trimming pared 6 bases from V and 0 bases from J, leaving 11 bases between. Per germline, CDR1 MDHEN and CDR2 SYDVKM. As DNA, the CDR3 is TGTGCCAGCAGACCCGACAGTTTGAACACTGAAGCTTTCTTT. Protein product: CASRPDSLNTEAFF.